The 20 T cell receptor beta chains reported below all come from one sample, sequenced in a study of cytomegalovirus exposure and HLA in healthy donors. The PCR employed 60 Vbeta primers together with 13 Jbeta primers. Method: immunoSEQ multiplex PCR; TCRdb's copy keeps in-frame clones and lacks some. This specimen shows around 30,000 clones; the ten leading clones hold 0.71%. Sequenced material: PBMCs. These receptors all come from a man aged 30-40 years in good health and CMV-seronegative.

The rearrangement uses TRBV28 and TRBJ2-1, with a weak D call TRBD1 (5 bases). In germline, CDR1 is MDHEN, CDR2 SYDVKM. Trimming removed 7 bases at V and 4 bases at J, with 11 bases between. The CDR3 is 13 residues long. CDR3 DNA sequence: TGTGCCAGCACCCCAGGGAAATACAATGAGCAGTTCTTC. Translation: CASTPGKYNEQFF. The entire variable domain, with the rest obtained from reference TRBV28 and TRBJ2-1, is as follows: DVKVTQSSRYLVKRTGEKVFLECVQDMDHENMFWYRQDPGLGLRLIYFSYDVKMKEKGDIPEGYSVSREKKERFSLILESASTNQTSMYLCASTPGKYNEQFFGPGTRLTVL.

The chain carries TRBV19 and TRBJ1-1, with no clear D. CDR3 length equals 14 residues. Germline V gives CDR1 LNHDA, CDR2 SQIVND (reference sequence). V gave up 3 bases and J gave up 4 bases, with 12 bases separating them. This CDR3 reads CASSMTGGATEAFF. In DNA form, the CDR3 reads TGTGCCAGTAGTATGACCGGAGGTGCCACTGAAGCTTTCTTT. Full variable domain (rest looked up from reference TRBV19 and TRBJ1-1): DGGITQSPKYLFRKEGQNVTLSCEQNLNHDAMYWYRQDPGQGLRLIYYSQIVNDFQKGDIAEGYSVSREKKESFPLTVTSAQKNPTAFYLCASSMTGGATEAFFGQGTRLTVV.

The chain couples TRBV5-1 to TRBJ2-3; possibly TRBD2 for D (6 bases). This CDR3 comprises 14 residues. From germline, CDR1 is SGHRS and CDR2 YFSETQ. V lost 0 bases and J lost 6, with 11 bases in between. CDR3 sequence reads: CASSLGQGLDTQYF. The CDR3, as DNA: TGCGCCAGCAGCTTGGGGCAGGGACTGGATACGCAGTATTTT.

The chain carries TRBV7-2 and TRBJ2-2; 9 bases fit TRBD2. CDR1 and CDR2 from the germline V gene are SGHTA and FQGNSA. The CDR3 loop spans 17 amino acids. The J segment lost 5 bases and the V segment lost 1 base, leaving 8 bases of the junction unmatched. The CDR3 nucleotides are TGTGCCAGCAGCTTAGTTGTAGCGGGGGTAGGAACCGGGGAGCTGTTTTTT. It translates to CASSLVVAGVGTGELFF.

The chain uses TRBV6-5 and TRBJ2-3; TRBD2 aligns across 13 bases. The germline V gene has CDR1 MNHEY and CDR2 SVGAGI. The CDR3 sequence is 15 residues long. V lost 3 bases, J lost 6 bases, and 3 bases stayed unmatched. The CDR3 sequence is CASSYSTSGRDTQYF. The CDR3 DNA reads as TGTGCCAGCAGTTATTCGACTAGCGGGAGGGATACGCAGTATTTT.

The chain couples TRBV11-2 to TRBJ1-5; TRBD1 agrees at 9 bases. CDR3 length: 15 residues. With 5 bases clipped from V and 5 bases from J, the junction kept 7 bases outside the gene matches. CDR1 SGHAT and CDR2 FQNNGV come from the germline V gene. The CDR3 here is CASSQDRGRDQPQHF. Here the CDR3 DNA reads TGTGCCAGCAGCCAGGACAGGGGAAGGGATCAGCCCCAGCATTTT.

The rearrangement links TRBV5-1 to TRBJ1-1; weak D call: TRBD1 (6 bases). This CDR3 comprises 13 residues. Germline lookup yields CDR1 SGHRS and CDR2 YFSETQ. Deletions cut 4 bases from V and 4 bases from J, with 11 bases between. The CDR3 nucleotides read TGCGCCAGCAGCCCCCCGGACAGCACTGAAGCTTTCTTT. Translation gives CASSPPDSTEAFF.

V usage is TRBV27 and J usage is TRBJ2-1, with no clear D. CDR1 and CDR2 from the germline V gene are MNHEY and SMNVEV (reference sequence). Trimming stripped 0 bases from V and 8 bases from J, with 11 bases between. CDR3 length equals 14 residues. The CDR3 region is CASSLSLEVDEQFF. The DNA for the CDR3 is TGTGCCAGCAGTTTATCCCTAGAAGTCGATGAGCAGTTCTTC.

CDR3 region: CASSDSGGTSGSKGVFF. In DNA form, the CDR3 reads TGTGCCAGCAGTGACTCAGGAGGGACTAGCGGGAGTAAGGGTGTGTTCTTC. The chain joins TRBV6-4 to TRBJ2-1, with 14 positions matching TRBD2. Germline V CDR1 and CDR2: MRHNA, SNTAGT. This CDR3 comprises 17 residues. The junction had 13 bases not matched to a gene; V was cut back by 0 bases and J by 15 bases.

V usage is TRBV6-4 and J usage is TRBJ2-1, with 8 bases aligning to TRBD2. Germline V gene data show CDR1 as MRHNA and CDR2 as SNTAGT. The junction had 6 bases not matched to a gene; V was cut back by 3 bases and J by 8 bases. The length of the CDR3 is 14 residues. CDR3 sequence: CASSEGGGSDEQFF. CDR3 DNA sequence: TGTGCCAGCAGTGAGGGCGGGGGGAGCGATGAGCAGTTCTTC.

This CDR3 reads CASKVAEFSYEQYF. The CDR3 DNA sequence: TGTGCCAGCAAAGTAGCGGAATTCTCCTACGAGCAGTACTTC. This chain joins TRBV6-1 and TRBJ2-7; possible D gene TRBD2, 6 bases. In germline, CDR1 is MNHNS, CDR2 SASEGT. The CDR3 loop spans 14 amino acids. The V and J ends lost 7 bases and 0 bases respectively, with 13 bases between them.

V usage is TRBV25-1 and J usage is TRBJ1-1; D not certain. Per germline, CDR1 MGHDK and CDR2 SYGVNS. The CDR3 consists of 14 residues. V was cut by 8 bases and J by 0 bases, with 13 bases left in between. DNA of the CDR3: TGTGCCAGCTCTATAAGCGGGATGAACACTGAAGCTTTCTTT. Protein: CASSISGMNTEAFF.

This chain uses TRBV10-3 with TRBJ1-2; TRBD1 aligns across 9 bases. V gave up 7 bases and J gave up 8 bases; unmatched junction bases: 14. CDR3 length: 15 residues. Germline V gene data show CDR1 as ENHRY and CDR2 as SYGVKD. The CDR3 loop is CAITPDRGSPYGYTF. CDR3 nucleotides: TGTGCCATCACCCCGGACAGGGGATCACCCTACGGCTACACCTTC.

The J gene is TRBJ2-4, the V gene TRBV5-4; D possibly corresponds to TRBD1 (5 bases). The V gene lost 0 bases and the J gene lost 0 bases, with 10 bases spanning the gap. From germline, CDR1 is SGHNT and CDR2 YYREEE (reference sequence). CDR3 size: 16 residues. The CDR3 here is CASSLEGRKAKNIQYF. DNA for the CDR3: TGTGCCAGCAGCTTGGAGGGGCGAAAAGCCAAAAACATTCAGTACTTC. Full variable domain (missing parts from reference TRBV5-4 and TRBJ2-4): ETGVTQSPTHLIKTRGQQVTLRCSSQSGHNTVSWYQQALGQGPQFIFQYYREEENGRGNFPPRFSGLQFPNYSSELNVNALELDDSALYLCASSLEGRKAKNIQYFGAGTRLSVL.

The chain links TRBV25-1 to TRBJ2-7; 8 bases are a match to TRBD2. CDR1 and CDR2 (germline): MGHDK, SYGVNS. J gave up 7 bases and V 8 bases, and 10 bases lay outside the gene matches. This CDR3 comprises 13 residues. The CDR3 sequence: CASRGGAAEEQYF. CDR3 nucleotides: TGTGCCAGCCGGGGGGGGGCGGCTGAGGAGCAGTACTTC.

About this clone: The junction departs from the called germline gene at one end, perhaps through a read error. The CDR3 sequence is CASSPGTGRHETQYF. CDR3 nucleotide sequence: TGTGCTAGCAGCCCGGGGACAGGGAGGCATGAGACCCAGTACTTC. The chain links TRBV7-7 to TRBJ2-5; 9 bases are a match to TRBD1. The CDR3 covers 15 residues. Germline-derived CDR1 and CDR2 are SSHAT and FNYEAQ (reference sequence).

The rearrangement uses TRBV2 and TRBJ1-5; a weak D match, TRBD1 (5 bases). This CDR3 comprises 12 residues. With 8 bases removed from V and 7 bases from J, the gap between germline ends came to 12 bases. CDR1 is SNHLY and CDR2 is FYNNEI in the germline V gene. The CDR3: CASRQGGQPQHF. CDR3 nucleotide sequence: TGTGCCAGCCGCCAGGGCGGACAGCCCCAGCATTTT.

The J gene is TRBJ2-3, the V gene TRBV5-6, with D maybe TRBD2 (5 bases). Trimming stripped 7 bases from V and 1 base from J, with 19 bases between. Germline CDR1 is SGHDT and CDR2 is YYEEEE. The CDR3 is 16 amino acids. The CDR3 is CASAGKIGKGTDTQYF. DNA for the CDR3: TGTGCCAGCGCGGGTAAGATTGGAAAGGGCACAGATACGCAGTATTTT.

The chain links TRBV27 to TRBJ1-6, with D uncertain. Deletions cut 4 bases from V and 8 bases from J, with 6 bases between. Germline V gene lookup returns CDR1 MNHEY and CDR2 SMNVEV (reference sequence). The CDR3 extends over 12 amino acids. As DNA, the CDR3 is TGTGCCAGCAGTTCCACTTATTCACCCCTCCACTTT. Its protein is CASSSTYSPLHF.

The gene calls are TRBV6-5 and TRBJ1-1; D unresolved. Between the trimmed V and J ends, which lost 2 bases and 7 bases, there was a span of 8 bases. Germline assignment: CDR1 MNHEY and CDR2 SVGAGI. The CDR3 spans 12 residues. CDR3 residues: CASSYPGLEAFF. The DNA for the CDR3 is TGTGCCAGCAGTTACCCTGGCCTTGAAGCTTTCTTT.